Presented here are 11 T cell receptor beta chains from one specimen sequenced in a study of molecular identifiers for immune sequencing clone quantification. MiXCR was run by TCRdb on the PCR reads, yielding one entry per CDR3 protein. The top ten clones hold roughly 1.5% of a sample with tens of thousands of distinct CDR3 sequences, about a sixth of them seen once. Material for sequencing was naive CD8+ T cells from blood, with Jurkat cell RNA spiked in. Subset meaning: FACS-sorted CD8+CD4-CCR7+CD45RA+ naive T cells. The source of these receptors is a human donor in good health. Some libraries in this study had Jurkat cell RNA spiked in.

This clonotype was seen at least ten times. Written as DNA, the CDR3 is TGCAGTGCTAGAGTTTTTGGGACTAATGAAAAACTGTTTTTT. Translating gives CSARVFGTNEKLFF. V usage is TRBV20-1 and J usage is TRBJ1-4; no clear D gene. Germline CDR1 reads DFQATT; CDR2 reads SNEGSKA (reference sequence). The CDR3 runs 14 residues. V gave up 1 base and J gave up 2 bases, with 8 bases separating them.

This clonotype was detected many times. The rearrangement links TRBV12-3 or TRBV12-4 to TRBJ2-3, with TRBD2 matching over 7 bases. The CDR3 covers 16 residues. Trimming took 7 bases from V and 3 from J; bases not matched to a gene: 13. CDR3 sequence reads: CASTDYQREGTDTQYF. The DNA for the CDR3 is TGTGCCAGCACCGATTATCAGAGGGAGGGTACAGATACGCAGTATTTT.

This clonotype occurred a few times. As the CDR3 is not closed by the conserved phenylalanine or tryptophan, this likely results from a read error. V gene TRBV20-1 combines with J gene TRBJ1-1, with TRBD1 matching over 8 bases. V shed 6 bases and J 6 bases; nucleotides not matched to a gene: 9. The CDR3 runs 13 residues. Germline CDR1 and CDR2: DFQATT and SNEGSKA (reference sequence). Here the CDR3 DNA reads TGCAGTGCCTGGACAGGGCTTATGGCTGAAGCTTTCTCT. Encoded protein: CSAWTGLMAEAFS.

The chain links TRBV20-1 to TRBJ1-1; no definite D call. Trimming cost V 4 bases and J 4 bases, with 7 bases left between them. The CDR3 runs to 11 residues. From germline, CDR1 is DFQATT and CDR2 SNEGSKA (reference sequence). CDR3 region: CSATEGTEAFF. The CDR3 region has the DNA TGCAGTGCTACCGAGGGCACTGAAGCTTTCTTT.

This clonotype was seen only a few times. The V call is TRBV5-4, the J call TRBJ2-2; 9 bases are shared with TRBD2. V gave up 0 bases and J gave up 3 bases; unmatched junction bases: 0. This CDR3 is built from 15 residues. Germline V CDR1 and CDR2: SGHNT, YYREEE (reference sequence). CDR3 nucleotide sequence: TGTGCCAGCAGCTTGGGACTAGCGGACACCGGGGAGCTGTTTTTT. Translated: CASSLGLADTGELFF.

This clonotype was detected many times. The CDR3 here is CASSLAGGPAGELFF. The CDR3 DNA sequence: TGTGCCAGCAGTTTAGCGGGAGGGCCGGCCGGGGAGCTGTTTTTT. The V call is TRBV12-3 or TRBV12-4, the J call TRBJ2-2; TRBD2 matches 7 bases. V dropped 0 bases and J dropped 6; count of bases not matched to a gene: 4. There are 15 residues in the CDR3.

The CDR3 region has the DNA TGTGCCAGCAGTTTATCTGGGGATTACAATGAGCAGTTCTTC. This codes for CASSLSGDYNEQFF. This sequence joins TRBV28 and TRBJ2-1; D gene unclear. V dropped 1 base and J dropped 4 bases, with 8 bases sitting between them. Germline CDR1 and CDR2: MDHEN and SYDVKM. CDR3 length equals 14 residues.

This clonotype was recorded at least ten times. This chain connects TRBV27 to TRBJ1-6; tentative D call: TRBD1 (5 bases). The V end lost 6 bases, the J end lost 1 base, and 10 bases lay between the germline ends. The CDR3 consists of 15 residues. Per germline, CDR1 MNHEY and CDR2 SMNVEV (reference sequence). This CDR3 is CASSRRGSYNSPLHF. CDR3 DNA sequence: TGTGCCAGCAGCCGGCGGGGGTCCTATAATTCACCCCTCCACTTT.

This clonotype was observed many times. CDR3 sequence (DNA): TGCGCCAGCAGCTTGGGTACTAGCGGGAGTAGCCCCTACGAGCAGTACTTC. Protein product: CASSLGTSGSSPYEQYF. This sequence joins TRBV5-1 and TRBJ2-7; TRBD2 agrees at 11 bases. V shed 0 bases and J 2 bases; nucleotides not matched to a gene: 7. The CDR3 extends over 17 amino acids. Germline V gene data show CDR1 as SGHRS and CDR2 as YFSETQ.

Ten or more counts support this clonotype. V gene TRBV7-6 combines with J gene TRBJ2-7, with 10 positions matching TRBD1. Germline CDR1 and CDR2: SGHVS and FNYEAQ. This CDR3 spans 18 amino acids. The J segment lost 2 bases and the V segment lost 2 bases, leaving 12 bases of the junction unmatched. CDR3 sequence: CASSLLRPFGQGAYEQYF. The CDR3 coding sequence is TGTGCCAGCAGCTTACTCCGGCCATTCGGACAGGGGGCCTACGAGCAGTACTTC.

The V gene is TRBV7-6, the J gene TRBJ2-6; the match to TRBD2 covers 7 bases. The CDR3 loop spans 16 amino acids. J was trimmed by 3 bases and V by 5 bases; bases with no gene match: 7. CDR1 is SGHVS and CDR2 is FNYEAQ in the germline V gene. Written as DNA, the CDR3 is TGTGCCAGCAGCCCTAGACTAGCAGGTGGGGCCAACGTCCTGACTTTC. Translated, it gives CASSPRLAGGANVLTF.